These 22 T cell receptor beta chains came from one sample sequenced in a study of blood T cell repertoires in COVID-19. The table came from immunoSEQ multiplex PCR; TCRdb's copy has only in-frame clones and leaves some out. The table has roughly 230,000 clones, about 83% seen once; the top ten hold around 6.8%. The sample consisted of peripheral blood. These receptors originate from a woman aged 50 to 60 with acute or convalescent COVID-19.

The chain employs TRBV30 and TRBJ1-5; 8 nucleotides line up with TRBD1. CDR1 and CDR2 (germline): GTSNPN, SVGIG (reference sequence). This CDR3 is built from 14 residues. Trimming at V came to 3 bases and at J to 4 bases, leaving 5 bases not matched to a gene. The CDR3 loop reads CAWSRTGLNQPQHF. Here the CDR3 DNA reads TGTGCCTGGAGCCGGACAGGGTTGAATCAGCCCCAGCATTTT.

The rearrangement joins TRBV3-1 (or the pseudogene TRBV3-2) to TRBJ1-5; no firm D call. V lost 0 bases and J 7 bases, leaving 16 bases between the germline ends. The CDR3 contains 16 residues. Germline CDR1 and CDR2: LGHDT and YNNKEL (reference sequence). In DNA, the CDR3 is TGTGCCAGCAGCCAAGAATTTATGAGGAGAGGGCAGCCCCAGCATTTT. Protein: CASSQEFMRRGQPQHF.

The chain recombines TRBV7-9 with TRBJ2-5, with D perhaps matching TRBD2 (6 bases). V was cut by 3 bases and J by 1 base, with 12 bases left in between. The CDR3 totals 15 residues. CDR1 and CDR2 from the germline V gene are SEHNR and FQNEAQ (reference sequence). The CDR3 DNA sequence: TGTGCCAGCAGCTTGCGGGGCTGGGGCCAAGAGACCCAGTACTTC. Translated, it gives CASSLRGWGQETQYF.

The chain carries TRBV30 and TRBJ1-5, with 8 bases lining up with TRBD1. The CDR3 length is 14 residues. In germline, CDR1 is GTSNPN, CDR2 SVGIG (reference sequence). With 1 base clipped from V and 7 bases from J, the junction kept 6 bases outside the gene matches. CDR3 DNA sequence: TGTGCCTGGAGTGGTCAGACAGGGGTACAGCCCCAGCATTTT. Translation gives CAWSGQTGVQPQHF.

The rearrangement uses TRBV5-1 and TRBJ2-1; D perhaps matches TRBD2 (5 bases). Germline loops: CDR1 SGHRS, CDR2 YFSETQ. CDR3 size: 17 residues. Trimming stripped 1 base from V and 0 bases from J, with 14 bases between. The CDR3 protein is CASSLPDTGSSYNEQFF. In nucleotides, the CDR3 is TGCGCCAGCAGCTTGCCTGACACGGGGAGCTCCTACAATGAGCAGTTCTTC.

This clone was seen once. The rearrangement joins TRBV28 to TRBJ2-3, with 11 bases identical to TRBD2. The germline V gene encodes CDR1 MDHEN and CDR2 SYDVKM. The length of the CDR3 is 15 residues. V shed 1 base, J shed 5 bases, and the junction held 2 bases outside the gene matches. The CDR3 protein is CASSLSGTSGDTQYF. CDR3 DNA: TGTGCCAGCAGTTTATCCGGGACTAGCGGAGATACGCAGTATTTT.

The chain employs TRBV13 and TRBJ1-3, with D uncertain. Germline V gives CDR1 PRHDT, CDR2 FYEKMQ (reference sequence). The CDR3 contains 14 residues. Trimming cost V 3 bases and J 0 bases, with 6 bases left between them. The DNA of the CDR3 is TGTGCCAGCAGCTTCCGCAGCTCTGGAAACACCATATATTTT. Its translation is CASSFRSSGNTIYF.

This rearrangement joins TRBV28 to TRBJ2-3, with 9 bases aligning to TRBD1. Germline V gene lookup returns CDR1 MDHEN and CDR2 SYDVKM. The CDR3 has 14 residues. The V and J ends lost 10 bases and 3 bases, in that order; junction bases with no gene match: 8. The CDR3 nucleotides are TGTGCCACTGGGACAGGGATGGGTACAGATACGCAGTATTTT. Its translation is CATGTGMGTDTQYF.

This clone was seen a few times. The rearrangement joins TRBV19 to TRBJ1-1; D gene uncertain. Trimming removed 6 bases from V and 1 base from J, with 12 bases in between. The CDR3 length is 14 residues. CDR1 LNHDA and CDR2 SQIVND come from the germline V gene (reference sequence). DNA of the CDR3: TGTGCCAGTAGCCCGAATCGGAGGAACACTGAAGCTTTCTTT. Protein sequence: CASSPNRRNTEAFF.

The gene calls are TRBV10-3 and TRBJ1-1; the match to TRBD1 covers 8 bases. Germline assignment: CDR1 ENHRY and CDR2 SYGVKD. CDR3 size: 14 residues. V lost 6 bases, J lost 4 bases, and 7 bases stayed unmatched. CDR3 protein: CAISLDRVGTEAFF. For the CDR3, the DNA is TGTGCCATCAGCCTGGACAGGGTAGGCACTGAAGCTTTCTTT.

V gene TRBV7-9 combines with J gene TRBJ2-7; no definite D call. The V end lost 0 bases, the J end lost 11 bases, and 14 bases lay between the germline ends. This CDR3 region has 13 residues. Per the germline V gene, CDR1 is SEHNR and CDR2 is FQNEAQ (reference sequence). CDR3 in DNA: TGTGCCAGCAGCTTAGCGTCCGCAGGTCCGGAGTACTTC. This sequence encodes CASSLASAGPEYF. The complete variable domain, with remaining parts taken from reference TRBV7-9 and TRBJ2-7, reads DTGVSQNPRHKITKRGQNVTFRCDPISEHNRLYWYRQTLGQGPEFLTYFQNEAQLEKSRLLSDRFSAERPKGSFSTLEIQRTEQGDSAMYLCASSLASAGPEYFGPGTRLTVT.

V and J are TRBV9 and TRBJ2-3, with 10 bases lining up with TRBD1. The CDR3 sequence is 14 residues long. Germline-derived CDR1 and CDR2 are SGDLS and YYNGEE. Unmatched junction bases numbered 3, after V lost 3 bases and J lost 5 bases. The CDR3: CASSGDRGRDTQYF. The DNA of the CDR3 is TGTGCCAGCAGCGGAGACAGGGGGCGAGATACGCAGTATTTT.

The V and J genes are TRBV6-5 and TRBJ2-3, with 10 bases that match TRBD1. Germline trimming cut 6 bases from V and 7 bases from J; bases unmatched to any gene: 4. CDR1 is MNHEY, CDR2 SVGAGI, per germline. The CDR3 runs to 13 residues. The CDR3 bases are TGTGCCAGCAGAGACAGGGGGCGAAATACGCAGTATTTT. Translation: CASRDRGRNTQYF.

V and J are TRBV6-4 and TRBJ2-3; 9 nucleotides align to TRBD2. V dropped 5 bases and J dropped 6; count of bases not matched to a gene: 3. The germline CDR1 and CDR2 sequences are MRHNA and SNTAGT. The CDR3 runs to 13 residues. This CDR3 reads CASSTLAGDTQYF. CDR3 nucleotides: TGTGCCAGCAGTACCCTAGCGGGGGATACGCAGTATTTT.

The J gene is TRBJ1-5, the V gene TRBV6-6, with TRBD1 identical over 7 bases. This CDR3 is built from 14 residues. The germline V gene encodes CDR1 MNHNY and CDR2 SVGAGI (reference sequence). J lost 3 bases, V lost 5 bases, and 4 bases had no gene match. The CDR3 spells CASSTGEANQPQHF. The DNA for the CDR3 is TGTGCCAGCAGTACAGGGGAGGCCAATCAGCCCCAGCATTTT.

This clone was detected only once. This rearrangement joins TRBV5-4 to TRBJ2-3; D gene uncertain. Trimming shortened V by 0 bases and J by 2 bases, and 10 bases separated the two germline ends. CDR1 is SGHNT, CDR2 YYREEE, per germline (reference sequence). This CDR3 is 15 amino acids long. CDR3 bases: TGTGCCAGCAGCTTGGAGTCCCAGGCCACAGATACGCAGTATTTT. Its protein is CASSLESQATDTQYF.

The chain is built from TRBV5-5 and TRBJ1-4, with TRBD1 as a possible D gene (5 bases). Germline V gives CDR1 SGHKS, CDR2 YYEKEE (reference sequence). Trimming stripped 4 bases from V and 6 bases from J, with 10 bases between. This CDR3 region has 13 residues. CDR3 sequence (DNA): TGTGCCAGCAGCAACGGAGGGGATGAAAAACTGTTTTTT. Its protein is CASSNGGDEKLFF. Complete variable domain (other parts from reference TRBV5-5 and TRBJ1-4): DAGVTQSPTHLIKTRGQQVTLRCSPISGHKSVSWYQQVLGQGPQFIFQYYEKEERGRGNFPDRFSARQFPNYSSELNVNALLLGDSALYLCASSNGGDEKLFFGSGTQLSVL.

This rearrangement joins TRBV30 to TRBJ2-5; D possibly corresponds to TRBD2 (5 bases). The V end was cut by 2 bases, the J end by 9 bases, with 16 bases between. CDR1 is GTSNPN, CDR2 SVGIG, per germline (reference sequence). The CDR3 sequence is 13 residues long. CDR3 amino acids: CAWSSTTGWAQYF. In nucleotides, the CDR3 is TGTGCCTGGAGTTCTACGACGGGGTGGGCCCAGTACTTC.

This clone was picked up a small number of times. The chain uses TRBV28 and TRBJ2-7, with 7 bases aligning to TRBD1. Germline values: CDR1 MDHEN, CDR2 SYDVKM. This CDR3 is built from 13 residues. The V gene end was trimmed by 5 bases and the J gene end by 1 base; junction bases not matched to a gene: 2. The CDR3 protein is CASSQGQSYEQYF. Here the CDR3 DNA reads TGTGCCAGCAGTCAGGGACAGTCCTACGAGCAGTACTTC.

J is TRBJ1-5 and V is TRBV18; perhaps TRBD1 as D (5 bases). Germline lookup yields CDR1 KGHSH and CDR2 LQKENI. The ends were cut back, 3 bases at V and 5 bases at J, with 20 bases in the middle. CDR3 size: 17 residues. The CDR3 is CASSPTISTETDQPQHF. CDR3 nucleotides: TGTGCCAGCTCACCTACAATCTCGACAGAAACTGATCAGCCCCAGCATTTT.

The chain carries TRBV20-1 and TRBJ2-7; 7 positions match TRBD1. The CDR3 is 11 residues long. In germline, CDR1 is DFQATT, CDR2 SNEGSKA (reference sequence). V lost 6 bases to trimming and J lost 4 bases; unmatched junction nucleotides: 3. CDR3 protein: CSATQGYEQYF. In DNA form, the CDR3 reads TGCAGTGCAACACAGGGGTACGAGCAGTACTTC.

As regards this clone: Other DNA sequences in the sample encode the same CDR3. The chain links TRBV9 to TRBJ1-2; tentatively, D is TRBD1 (6 bases). There are 13 residues in the CDR3. Trimming shortened V by 2 bases and J by 1 base, and 6 bases separated the two germline ends. CDR1 and CDR2 (germline): SGDLS, YYNGEE. The chain's CDR3 is CASSVDSNYGYTF. The CDR3 DNA is TGTGCCAGCAGCGTGGACAGTAACTATGGCTACACCTTC.